The 24 T cell receptor beta chains presented below share a single source sample, sequenced in a study of T-cell reconstitution after alpha-beta-depleted transplantation in children. Preparing the TCRbeta library involved the use of unique molecular identifiers. TCRdb fed the PCR reads into MiXCR, producing one record per CDR3 protein. Among 230,000 or so distinct CDR3 sequences listed, 12% were seen once. Sequencing was performed on PBMCs from the stem cell graft donor, taken from the stem cell graft. These receptor sequences come from a human donor who donated a stem cell graft to a child with acute lymphoblastic leukemia.

This clonotype was observed a handful of times. This chain links TRBV7-6 with TRBJ2-7; 9 bases line up with TRBD2. Trimming took 1 base from V and 2 from J; bases not matched to a gene: 6. CDR3 length: 16 residues. Germline values: CDR1 SGHVS, CDR2 FNYEAQ. The CDR3 protein is CASSLGTSGSPYEQYF. CDR3 DNA sequence: TGTGCCAGCAGCTTAGGTACTAGCGGGTCGCCCTACGAGCAGTACTTC.

As for this clonotype: One base away lies a much larger clone, so this may be a sequencing read error. The gene calls are TRBV15 and TRBJ2-1, with 10 nucleotides matching TRBD2. With V trimmed by 1 base and J by 12 bases, 6 bases remained unmatched. The CDR3 consists of 14 residues. Germline loops: CDR1 LNHNV, CDR2 YYDKDF (reference sequence). This chain's CDR3 is CATSRGISGGRQFF. CDR3 in DNA: TGTGCCACCAGCAGAGGAATTAGCGGGGGGCGGCAGTTCTTC.

This clonotype was seen ten or more times. The chain joins TRBV28 to TRBJ2-7; TRBD1 might be the D (6 bases). Trimming removed 5 bases at V and 3 bases at J, with 26 bases between. Looked up from germline, CDR1 is MDHEN and CDR2 is SYDVKM. This CDR3 has 18 amino acids. The CDR3 region has the DNA TGTGCCAGCAGTGTTCAGGAACTAGGGTGGGGCAGGGGCTACGAGCAGTACTTC. Protein sequence: CASSVQELGWGRGYEQYF.

CDR3 DNA: TGTGCCAGCAGCCAAGAGGCAAGTTATGGCTACACCTTC. Translation gives CASSQEASYGYTF. The J gene is TRBJ1-2, the V gene TRBV3-1; no reliable D call. The CDR3 loop spans 13 amino acids. Germline-derived CDR1 and CDR2 are LGHDT and YNNKEL (reference sequence). The V end lost 0 bases, the J end lost 5 bases, and 7 bases lay between the germline ends.

This clonotype was found a few times. This chain connects TRBV7-9 to TRBJ2-1; TRBD1 agrees at 8 bases. The V gene's germline CDR1 is SEHNR and CDR2 FQNEAQ (reference sequence). V trimming: 5 bases; J trimming: 6 bases; junction bases outside the gene matches: 9. CDR3 size: 15 residues. CDR3 DNA: TGTGCCAGCAGCCCAGCCCAGGGGGCCGGCAATGAGCAGTTCTTC. Translated: CASSPAQGAGNEQFF.

This sequence joins TRBV5-6 and TRBJ2-7, with TRBD1 matching over 7 bases. J was trimmed by 2 bases and V by 2 bases; bases with no gene match: 7. The germline gives CDR1 SGHDT, CDR2 YYEEEE. This CDR3 region has 15 residues. CDR3 coding DNA: TGTGCCAGCAGCTTTCCGGGGACAGATCCCTACGAGCAGTACTTC. Protein product: CASSFPGTDPYEQYF.

This clonotype has at least ten counts. The J gene is TRBJ2-2, the V gene TRBV12-3 or TRBV12-4, with D uncertain. The CDR3 consists of 14 residues. Trimming shortened V by 3 bases and J by 7 bases, and 12 bases separated the two germline ends. CDR3: CASSFRERIGELFF. The CDR3 coding sequence is TGTGCCAGCAGTTTTAGGGAACGTATCGGGGAGCTGTTTTTT.

This clonotype appeared many times. This chain joins TRBV9 and TRBJ2-2, with TRBD2 identical over 7 bases. Per germline, CDR1 SGDLS and CDR2 YYNGEE. The J segment lost 2 bases and the V segment lost 4 bases, leaving 8 bases of the junction unmatched. The CDR3 loop spans 16 amino acids. The CDR3 DNA follows: TGTGCCAGCAGCCGATTCAGCGGGACCAACACCGGGGAGCTGTTTTTT. Protein: CASSRFSGTNTGELFF. Full variable domain (missing parts from reference TRBV9 and TRBJ2-2): DSGVTQTPKHLITATGQRVTLRCSPRSGDLSVYWYQQSLDQGLQFLIQYYNGEERAKGNILERFSAQQFPDLHSELNLSSLELGDSALYFCASSRFSGTNTGELFFGEGSRLTVL.

This clonotype occurred many times. CDR3 coding DNA: TGTGCCAGCAGGTTCCCGGACAGGGGGTCCTACAATGAGCAGTTCTTC. Amino acid sequence: CASRFPDRGSYNEQFF. The gene calls are TRBV28 and TRBJ2-1; 10 nucleotides agree with TRBD1. Germline V lookup: CDR1 MDHEN, CDR2 SYDVKM. V shed 6 bases and J 1 base; nucleotides not matched to a gene: 6. The CDR3 is made up of 16 amino acids.

On this clonotype itself: Given a much more abundant clone one base away, this may be a read error. The chain employs TRBV7-9 and TRBJ1-2; 7 nucleotides line up with TRBD1. V lost 1 base to trimming and J lost 6 bases; unmatched junction nucleotides: 8. Germline V lookup: CDR1 SEHNR, CDR2 FQNEAQ (reference sequence). The CDR3 length is 15 residues. CDR3 DNA sequence: TGTGCCAGCAGCTTAGGGGCCAGGGGGAACCATGGCTACACCTTC. It translates to CASSLGARGNHGYTF.

CDR3 sequence: CASSLIRGNTEAFF. As DNA, the CDR3 is TGTGCCAGCAGCTTAATCAGGGGCAACACTGAAGCTTTCTTT. The J gene is TRBJ1-1, the V gene TRBV11-2; D perhaps matches TRBD1 (6 bases). The germline V and J ends were trimmed by 2 bases and 2 bases, with 9 bases remaining between them. The germline V gene has CDR1 SGHAT and CDR2 FQNNGV. This CDR3 is built from 14 residues.

This clonotype was seen ten or more times. The chain combines TRBV5-5 with TRBJ1-2, with a possible D match to TRBD1 (5 bases). Looked up from germline, CDR1 is SGHKS and CDR2 is YYEKEE (reference sequence). This CDR3 comprises 13 residues. Trimming pared 3 bases from V and 8 bases from J, leaving 14 bases between. In nucleotides, the CDR3 is TGTGCCAGCAGCTCCACCGAAGGGACGGGCTACACCTTC. This encodes CASSSTEGTGYTF.

This clonotype occurred a few times. The V and J genes are TRBV6-5 and TRBJ2-7; 7 nucleotides line up with TRBD2. The CDR3 spans 15 residues. Germline assignment: CDR1 MNHEY and CDR2 SVGAGI. Trimming took 5 bases from V and 4 from J; bases not matched to a gene: 11. CDR3 DNA: TGTGCCAGCAGTCGGTCGGGGGGACCGCCTTACGAGCAGTACTTC. Protein: CASSRSGGPPYEQYF.

Many counts were recorded for this clonotype. The genes are TRBV28 and TRBJ1-5, with TRBD1 identical over 7 bases. This CDR3 has 15 residues. The germline CDR1 and CDR2 sequences are MDHEN and SYDVKM. V was pared by 2 bases and J by 7 bases, with 8 bases of the junction left unmatched. In DNA form, the CDR3 reads TGTGCCAGCAGTTTACCAGACAGGGTGAGCCAGCCCCAGCATTTT. Encoded protein: CASSLPDRVSQPQHF.

This clonotype was recorded at least ten times. J is TRBJ2-2 and V is TRBV29-1; the D gene is possibly TRBD1 (7 bases). Germline loops: CDR1 SQVTM, CDR2 ANQGSEA. The V end was cut by 0 bases, the J end by 4 bases, with 15 bases between. This CDR3 contains 16 residues. DNA of the CDR3: TGCAGCGTTGAAGATGTGGAGGGGGCGATCACCGGGGAGCTGTTTTTT. Residues: CSVEDVEGAITGELFF.

Ten or more counts support this clonotype. V and J are TRBV27 and TRBJ1-6; D remains ambiguous. Trimming removed 1 base from V and 0 bases from J, with 7 bases in between. The CDR3 contains 16 residues. Per germline, CDR1 MNHEY and CDR2 SMNVEV (reference sequence). CDR3 loop: CASSLFPGSYNSPLHF. The CDR3 DNA follows: TGTGCCAGCAGTTTATTTCCCGGCTCCTATAATTCACCCCTCCACTTT.

The chain couples TRBV6-2 or TRBV6-3 to TRBJ2-4; a weak D match, TRBD2 (5 bases). V was trimmed by 4 bases and J by 2 bases, leaving 24 bases between them. The germline V gene has CDR1 MNHEY and CDR2 SVGEGT. The CDR3 totals 19 residues. Here the CDR3 DNA reads TGTGCCAGCAGTTCCAAACGGGGTCTCCTTGTTCCCACCAAAAACATTCAGTACTTC. Translating gives CASSSKRGLLVPTKNIQYF.

This clonotype was counted many times. The CDR3 DNA reads TGCAGTGCTAACGACAATTATGGCTACACCTTC. Residues: CSANDNYGYTF. The chain carries TRBV20-1 and TRBJ1-2, with no clear D. This CDR3 contains 11 residues. CDR1 is DFQATT, CDR2 SNEGSKA, per germline (reference sequence). V was cut by 4 bases and J by 5 bases, with 8 bases left in between.

This clonotype was detected many times. J is TRBJ1-6 and V is TRBV11-2, with 9 bases lining up with TRBD1. CDR1 SGHAT and CDR2 FQNNGV come from the germline V gene. CDR3 length: 17 amino acids. The V gene end was trimmed by 4 bases and the J gene end by 5 bases; junction bases not matched to a gene: 9. The CDR3 protein is CASSSPDRGYDNSPLHF. CDR3 sequence (DNA): TGTGCCAGCAGCTCCCCGGACAGGGGATATGATAATTCACCCCTCCACTTT.

The V call is TRBV10-3, the J call TRBJ1-1; D is ambiguous. V dropped 7 bases and J dropped 0 bases, with 9 bases sitting between them. Germline CDR1 ENHRY, CDR2 SYGVKD. The CDR3 has 13 amino acids. The CDR3 DNA sequence: TGTGCCATCACGAGTGACATGAACACTGAAGCTTTCTTT. Its translation is CAITSDMNTEAFF.

This clonotype was seen ten or more times. The genes are TRBV15 and TRBJ1-5; possibly TRBD1 for D (6 bases). Trimming cost V 5 bases and J 0 bases, with 8 bases left between them. Germline V CDR1 and CDR2: LNHNV, YYDKDF (reference sequence). This CDR3 comprises 14 residues. The DNA of the CDR3 is TGTGCCACCAGCTCAGGGGATAGCAATCAGCCCCAGCATTTT. This gives the protein CATSSGDSNQPQHF.

The table lists this clonotype with many counts. This chain links TRBV5-1 with TRBJ2-7; the match to TRBD1 covers 7 bases. Trimming at V came to 5 bases and at J to 4 bases, leaving 12 bases not matched to a gene. The CDR3 contains 15 residues. Germline lookup yields CDR1 SGHRS and CDR2 YFSETQ. CDR3 sequence reads: CASRDGTVFGYEQYF. The CDR3 DNA reads TGCGCCAGCAGGGACGGGACAGTTTTCGGGTACGAGCAGTACTTC.

This clonotype has ten or more counts. The rearrangement links TRBV20-1 to TRBJ1-2; D possibly corresponds to TRBD1 (5 bases). The germline V gene encodes CDR1 DFQATT and CDR2 SNEGSKA (reference sequence). V was pared by 4 bases and J by 2 bases, with 8 bases between. This CDR3 region has 12 residues. In DNA, the CDR3 is TGCAGTGCTATCAAGGGGAACTATGGCTACACCTTC. This translates into CSAIKGNYGYTF.

Worth noting for this clonotype: A read error may be the cause here, since a much bigger clone is one base away. V usage is TRBV6-2 or TRBV6-3 and J usage is TRBJ2-7; D unclear. Per the germline V gene, CDR1 is MNHEY and CDR2 is SVGEGT. This CDR3 region has 12 residues. CDR3 sequence reads: CSSSYRVYEQYF. The CDR3 DNA reads TGTTCCAGCAGCTACCGGGTTTACGAGCAGTACTTC.